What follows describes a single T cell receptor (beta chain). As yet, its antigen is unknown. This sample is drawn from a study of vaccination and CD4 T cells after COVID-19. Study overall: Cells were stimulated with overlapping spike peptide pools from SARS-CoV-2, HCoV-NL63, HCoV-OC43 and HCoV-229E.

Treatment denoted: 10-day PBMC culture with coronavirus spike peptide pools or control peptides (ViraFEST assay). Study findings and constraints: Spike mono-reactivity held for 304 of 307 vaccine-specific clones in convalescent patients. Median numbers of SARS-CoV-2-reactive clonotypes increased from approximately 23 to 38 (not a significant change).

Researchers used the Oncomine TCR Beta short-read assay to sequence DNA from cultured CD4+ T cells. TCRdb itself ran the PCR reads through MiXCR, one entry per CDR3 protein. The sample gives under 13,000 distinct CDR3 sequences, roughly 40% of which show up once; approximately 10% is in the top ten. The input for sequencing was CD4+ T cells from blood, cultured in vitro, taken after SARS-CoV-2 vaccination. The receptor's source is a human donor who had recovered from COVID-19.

Written as DNA, the CDR3 is TGTGCCAGCAGGCGCACTAGCGGCACAGATACGCAGTATTTT. It is translated as CASRRTSGTDTQYF. This rearrangement joins TRBV6-2 or TRBV6-3 to TRBJ2-3, with 7 bases identical to TRBD2. The junction had 4 bases not matched to a gene; V was cut back by 6 bases and J by 1 base. Per the germline V gene, CDR1 is MNHEY and CDR2 is SVGEGT. The CDR3 spans 14 residues.